This T cell receptor beta chain appears in the sequencing data of a study of shared clonotypes between healthy human individuals. Study in general: Three plates each covered CD4 naive and memory; CD8 naive two, CD8 memory one.

The authors divided CD4+ cells into CD45RA+ naive and CD45RA-negative memory subsets. General study findings and limits: Clonotypes which were not shared had lower generation probabilities than clonotypes that all four donors shared. Estimated richness was generally greater in naive than memory subsets.

About this clone itself: As yet, its antigen is unknown.

Some clones are missing from TCRdb's copy, which holds only in-frame ones; the method was immunoSEQ multiplex PCR. Of about 1.1 million clones listed, approximately 75% are singletons. The sample taken for sequencing was memory CD4+ T cells from PBMCs. Subset reported: CD45RA-negative fraction. The source is a man between 18 and 35 years old in good health. Some clones in this sample may be carry-over from other donors' samples.

CDR3 in DNA: TGCGCCAGCAGCTTGCATTTGGGGGCGAACACCGGGGAGCTGTTTTTT. It is translated as CASSLHLGANTGELFF. The genes are TRBV5-1 and TRBJ2-2; D tentatively fits TRBD1 or TRBD2 (5 bases each). The germline gives CDR1 SGHRS, CDR2 YFSETQ. V lost 1 base to trimming and J lost 0 bases, with 10 bases between them. The CDR3 is 16 amino acids.